Presented here are 5 T cell receptor beta chains from one specimen sequenced in a study of graft-versus-host responses after intestinal transplantation. The culture paired around 200,000 irradiated violet-dye-labeled stimulators with around 200,000 CFSE-labeled responders. TCRdb's table, derived via immunoSEQ multiplex PCR, lists solely in-frame clones and lacks some. The sample shows more than 15,000 clones, around two fifths of them seen only once. The source material was alloreactive CD8+ T cells from a mixed lymphocyte reaction culture, sampled before intestinal transplant. Subset reported: CFSE-low proliferating T cells sorted from approximately six-day pre-transplant mixed lymphocyte reaction (GvH or HvG direction). The receptor set was obtained from a human patient who received an intestinal transplant.

The V gene is TRBV14, the J gene TRBJ2-5, with 8 bases identical to TRBD1. Germline CDR1 reads SGHDN; CDR2 reads FVKESK. V was clipped by 1 base and J by 3 bases; unmatched bases: 16. This CDR3 region has 19 residues. As DNA, the CDR3 is TGTGCCAGCAGCCAAGCCCAAGTTGCAGGGACAGGCCGAAAAGAGACCCAGTACTTC. Its protein product is CASSQAQVAGTGRKETQYF. The full variable domain, its missing parts supplied by reference TRBV14 and TRBJ2-5, is EAGVTQFPSHSVIEKGQTVTLRCDPISGHDNLYWYRRVMGKEIKFLLHFVKESKQDESGMPNNRFLAERTGGTYSTLKVQPAELEDSGVYFCASSQAQVAGTGRKETQYFGPGTRLLVL.

The chain has TRBV5-1 and TRBJ1-1, with 8 bases lining up with TRBD1. This CDR3 is built from 14 residues. Losses at the gene ends were 6 bases for V and 7 bases for J; bases not matched to a gene: 11. Germline values: CDR1 SGHRS, CDR2 YFSETQ. The CDR3 DNA reads TGCGCCAGCAATCAGGGGGCTGGGGAGTTTGAAGCTTTCTTT. Translation: CASNQGAGEFEAFF. The full variable domain, completed using reference TRBV5-1 and TRBJ1-1, is KAGVTQTPRYLIKTRGQQVTLSCSPISGHRSVSWYQQTPGQGLQFLFEYFSETQRNKGNFPGRFSGRQFSNSRSEMNVSTLELGDSALYLCASNQGAGEFEAFFGQGTRLTVV.

The rearrangement uses TRBV18 and TRBJ1-2; D remains unclear. The CDR3 totals 13 residues. V was shortened by 3 bases and J by 6 bases, with 11 bases between the two germline ends. CDR1 is KGHSH, CDR2 LQKENI, per germline. Written as DNA, the CDR3 is TGTGCCAGCTCACCGTTCCTTTTTGATGGCTACACCTTC. Amino acid sequence: CASSPFLFDGYTF.

This clone came up a few times. This chain connects TRBV7-6 to TRBJ2-7, with no clear D. Germline-derived CDR1 and CDR2 are SGHVS and FNYEAQ. The germline V and J ends were trimmed by 0 bases and 5 bases, with 5 bases remaining between them. This CDR3 spans 12 amino acids. CDR3 region: CASSLAQNEQYF. The CDR3 DNA sequence: TGTGCCAGCAGCTTAGCCCAAAACGAGCAGTACTTC.

The table lists this clone with a few counts. The genes are TRBV7-3 and TRBJ1-2; 8 bases match TRBD1. With V trimmed by 2 bases and J by 5 bases, 4 bases remained unmatched. CDR3 length: 14 amino acids. Germline V lookup: CDR1 SGHTA, CDR2 FQGTGA. CDR3 nucleotides: TGTGCCAGCAGCTTAGGGACAGGCAGTTATGGCTACACCTTC. The encoded protein is CASSLGTGSYGYTF.